This record looks at one TCR beta chain sequence and its context. The entry originates in a study of blood T cells in healthy people across ages. Study-wide background: Capture by template switching was about one barcoded beta molecule per two T cells.

The use of a sample-barcoded 5' primer and a J-beta primer mix characterized a second PCR of roughly 7 to 11 cycles. TCRdb re-derived calls from the 5' RACE reads in MiXCR, one entry per CDR3 protein. This sample has hundreds of thousands of distinct CDR3 sequences, with around 38% found just once. The CDR3 has 14 residues. CDR1 and CDR2 (germline): DFQATT, SNEGSKA (reference sequence). Trimming cost V 6 bases and J 2 bases; bases outside gene matches: 8. Sequencing was performed on blood. This rearrangement joins TRBV20-1 to TRBJ2-3, with 7 bases identical to TRBD2. This receptor was identified in an older man in good health. This CDR3 reads CSARAGPPTDTQYF. The CDR3 DNA follows: TGCAGTGCACGAGCGGGGCCCCCCACAGATACGCAGTATTTT.